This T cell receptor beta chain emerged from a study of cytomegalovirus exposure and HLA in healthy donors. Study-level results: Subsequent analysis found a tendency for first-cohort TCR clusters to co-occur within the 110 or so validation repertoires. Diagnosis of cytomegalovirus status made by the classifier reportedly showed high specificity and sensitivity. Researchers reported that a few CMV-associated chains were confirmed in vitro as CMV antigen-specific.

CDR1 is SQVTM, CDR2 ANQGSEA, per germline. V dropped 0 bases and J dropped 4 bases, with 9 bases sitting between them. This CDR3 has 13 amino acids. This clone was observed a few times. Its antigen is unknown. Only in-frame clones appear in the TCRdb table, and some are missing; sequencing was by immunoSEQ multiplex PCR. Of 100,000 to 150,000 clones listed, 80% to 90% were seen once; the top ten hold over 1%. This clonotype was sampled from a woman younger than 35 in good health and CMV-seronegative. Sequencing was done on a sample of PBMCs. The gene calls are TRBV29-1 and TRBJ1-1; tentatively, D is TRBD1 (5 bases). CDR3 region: CSVEEPRATEAFF. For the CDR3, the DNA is TGCAGCGTTGAAGAGCCCAGGGCCACTGAAGCTTTCTTT.